Listed below are T cell receptor beta chains from one sample, sequenced in a study of blood T cell repertoires in COVID-19. Here immunoSEQ multiplex PCR was the method, and the copy in TCRdb shows in-frame clones only, minus some. The data hold under 250,000 clones, with roughly 80% observed a single time. Material: peripheral blood. Receptors originate from a woman in her seventies with active or convalescent COVID-19. Each CDR3 is given with its conserved first and last residue. D genes are given only for firm matches. Size is stated for part of the rows, as once, few or many counts, or as a class when the clone is expanded.

J gene,V gene,clone size,D gene,CDR3 DNA,CDR3 protein
TRBJ2-3,TRBV7-8,-,-,TGTGCCAGCAGCTCCTTGACAGGCCCAGATACGCAGTATTTT,CASSSLTGPDTQYF
TRBJ2-2,TRBV10-3,-,-,TGTGCCATCAGTGAGTCGGGTCAGGGTGTGGACACCGGGGAGCTGTTTTTT,CAISESGQGVDTGELFF
TRBJ2-5,TRBV5-4,-,-,TGTGCCAGCAGCTTGGATGGGGGGGGCGGGAGAGAGACCCAGTACTTC,CASSLDGGGGRETQYF
TRBJ1-4,TRBV23-1,-,-,TGCGCCAGCAGTCAGGGTCCGGGGGGCCCTGCAACTAATGAAAAACTGTTTTTT,CASSQGPGGPATNEKLFF
TRBJ1-2,TRBV4-2,-,TRBD1,TGTGCCAGCAGCCAAGATCAGACAGGGGCCTATGGCTACACCTTC,CASSQDQTGAYGYTF
TRBJ2-5,TRBV11-3,-,-,TGTGCCAGCAGCTTGGGCCTTCAAGAGACCCAGTACTTC,CASSLGLQETQYF
TRBJ1-6,TRBV30,-,-,TGTGCCTGGAGTTACCGGGGGTTGCCCCTCCACTTT,CAWSYRGLPLHF
TRBJ2-7,TRBV27,few,-,TGTGCCAGCAGCTACAGGGCGAGCTCCTACGAGCAGTACTTC,CASSYRASSYEQYF
TRBJ2-7,TRBV6-2/TRBV6-3,-,-,TGTGCCAGCAGTTATGGGGCGGGGTCCGAGCAGTACTTC,CASSYGAGSEQYF
TRBJ2-7,TRBV7-2,-,-,TGTGCCAGCAGCAGCCGGGATCCCTCCTACGAGCAGTACTTC,CASSSRDPSYEQYF
TRBJ2-3,TRBV29-1,-,-,TGCAGCGTTGGACGGGATAGCACAGATACGCAGTATTTT,CSVGRDSTDTQYF
TRBJ1-4,TRBV27,-,TRBD1,TGTGCCAGCAGCCCCTGGACAGGGGGAAAAGAAAAACTGTTTTTT,CASSPWTGGKEKLFF
TRBJ1-2,TRBV12-3/TRBV12-4,few,-,TGTGCCAGCAGCCCCGGGGGTAACTATGGCTACACCTTC,CASSPGGNYGYTF
TRBJ2-1,TRBV7-9,few,TRBD1,TGTGCCAGCAGCTCCCCCGGACAGGGAGGTCAGCAGTTCTTC,CASSSPGQGGQQFF
TRBJ2-5,TRBV28,-,-,TGTGCCAGCAGTTCTACCCAGGGTTTGGGAGAGACCCAGTACTTC,CASSSTQGLGETQYF
TRBJ2-4,TRBV11-2,once,TRBD1,TGTGCCAGCAGCCGGGACAGGGGTGACATTCAGTACTTC,CASSRDRGDIQYF
TRBJ2-7,TRBV11-2,-,-,TGTGCCAGCAGCTCTTCCTCCTACGAGCAGTACTTC,CASSSSSYEQYF